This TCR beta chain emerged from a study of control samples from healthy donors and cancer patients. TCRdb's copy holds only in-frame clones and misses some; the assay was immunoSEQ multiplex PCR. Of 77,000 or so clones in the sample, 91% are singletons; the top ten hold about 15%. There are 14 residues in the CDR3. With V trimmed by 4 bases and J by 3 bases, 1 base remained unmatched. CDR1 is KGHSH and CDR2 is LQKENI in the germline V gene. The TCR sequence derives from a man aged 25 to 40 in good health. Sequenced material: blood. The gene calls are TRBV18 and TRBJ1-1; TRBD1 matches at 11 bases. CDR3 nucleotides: TGTGCCAGCTCACGGACAGGGGGCTACACTGAAGCTTTCTTT. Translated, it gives CASSRTGGYTEAFF. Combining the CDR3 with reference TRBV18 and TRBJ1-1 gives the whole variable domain NAGVMQNPRHLVRRRGQEARLRCSPMKGHSHVYWYRQLPEEGLKFMVYLQKENIIDESGMPKERFSAEFPKEGPSILRIQQVVRGDSAAYFCASSRTGGYTEAFFGQGTRLTVV.